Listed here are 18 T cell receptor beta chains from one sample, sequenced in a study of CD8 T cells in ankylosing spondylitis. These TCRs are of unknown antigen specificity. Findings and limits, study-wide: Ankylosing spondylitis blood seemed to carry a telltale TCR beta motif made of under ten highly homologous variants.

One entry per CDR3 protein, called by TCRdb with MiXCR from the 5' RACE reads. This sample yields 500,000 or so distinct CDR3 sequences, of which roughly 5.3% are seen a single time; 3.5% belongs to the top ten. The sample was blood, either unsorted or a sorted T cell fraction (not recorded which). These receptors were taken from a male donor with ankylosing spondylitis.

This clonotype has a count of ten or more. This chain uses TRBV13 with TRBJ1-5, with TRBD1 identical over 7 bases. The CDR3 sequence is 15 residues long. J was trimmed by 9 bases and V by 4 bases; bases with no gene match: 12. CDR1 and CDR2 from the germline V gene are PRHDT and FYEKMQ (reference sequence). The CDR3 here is CASSSPGTVGRPQHF. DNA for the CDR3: TGTGCCAGCAGCTCTCCCGGGACAGTGGGAAGGCCCCAGCATTTT.

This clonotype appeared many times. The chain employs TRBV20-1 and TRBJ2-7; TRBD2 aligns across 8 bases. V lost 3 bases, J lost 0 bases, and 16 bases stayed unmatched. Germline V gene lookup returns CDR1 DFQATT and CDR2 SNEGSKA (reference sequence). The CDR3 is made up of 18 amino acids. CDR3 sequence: CSARPLGLAGPFSYEQYF. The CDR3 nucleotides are TGCAGTGCTAGGCCCCTCGGGTTAGCGGGACCCTTCTCCTACGAGCAGTACTTC.

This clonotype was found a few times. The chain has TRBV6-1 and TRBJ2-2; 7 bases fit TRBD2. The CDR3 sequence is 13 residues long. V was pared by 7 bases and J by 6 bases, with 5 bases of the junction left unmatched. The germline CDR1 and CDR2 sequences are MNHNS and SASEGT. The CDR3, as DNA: TGTGCCAGCAACCGGGGGGTCGCCGGGGAGCTGTTTTTT. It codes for CASNRGVAGELFF.

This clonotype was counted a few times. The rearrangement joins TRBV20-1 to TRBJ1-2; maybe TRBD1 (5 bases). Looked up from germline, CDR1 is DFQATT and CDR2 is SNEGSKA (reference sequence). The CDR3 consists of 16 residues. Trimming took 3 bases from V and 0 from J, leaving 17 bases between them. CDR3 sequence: CSASVGAWVPNYGYTF. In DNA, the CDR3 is TGCAGTGCTAGCGTCGGGGCTTGGGTTCCTAACTATGGCTACACCTTC.

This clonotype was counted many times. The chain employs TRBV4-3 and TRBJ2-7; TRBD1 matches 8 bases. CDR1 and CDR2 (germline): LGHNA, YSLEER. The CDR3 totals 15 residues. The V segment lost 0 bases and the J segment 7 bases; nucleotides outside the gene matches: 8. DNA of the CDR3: TGCGCCAGCAGCCAAGATAGGACAGGGTTTGAAGAGCAGTACTTC. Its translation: CASSQDRTGFEEQYF.

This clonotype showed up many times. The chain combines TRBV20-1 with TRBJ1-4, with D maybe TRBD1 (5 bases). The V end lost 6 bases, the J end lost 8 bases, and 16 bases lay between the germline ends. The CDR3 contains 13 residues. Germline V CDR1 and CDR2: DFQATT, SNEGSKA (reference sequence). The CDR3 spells CSALHGGGEKLFF. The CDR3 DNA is TGCAGTGCCCTACATGGGGGTGGGGAAAAACTGTTTTTT.

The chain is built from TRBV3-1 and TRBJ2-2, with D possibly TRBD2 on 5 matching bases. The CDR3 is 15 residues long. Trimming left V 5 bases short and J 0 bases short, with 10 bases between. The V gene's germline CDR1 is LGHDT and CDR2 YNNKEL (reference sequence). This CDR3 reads CASSTEVANTGELFF. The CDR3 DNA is TGTGCCAGCAGCACGGAGGTCGCGAACACCGGGGAGCTGTTTTTT.

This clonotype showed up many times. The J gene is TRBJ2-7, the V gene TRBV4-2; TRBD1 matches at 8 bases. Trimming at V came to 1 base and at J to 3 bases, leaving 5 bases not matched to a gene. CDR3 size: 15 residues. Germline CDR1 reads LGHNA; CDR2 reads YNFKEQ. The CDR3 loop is CASSQATGAGYEQYF. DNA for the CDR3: TGTGCCAGCAGCCAAGCGACAGGGGCTGGCTACGAGCAGTACTTC.

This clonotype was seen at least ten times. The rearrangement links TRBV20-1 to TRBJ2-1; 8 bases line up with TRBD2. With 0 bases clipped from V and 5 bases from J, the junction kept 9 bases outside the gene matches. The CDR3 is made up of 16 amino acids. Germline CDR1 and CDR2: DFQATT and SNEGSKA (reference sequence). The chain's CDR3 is CSARDPRVAGHNEQFF. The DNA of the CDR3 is TGCAGTGCTAGAGACCCCCGGGTAGCGGGGCACAATGAGCAGTTCTTC.

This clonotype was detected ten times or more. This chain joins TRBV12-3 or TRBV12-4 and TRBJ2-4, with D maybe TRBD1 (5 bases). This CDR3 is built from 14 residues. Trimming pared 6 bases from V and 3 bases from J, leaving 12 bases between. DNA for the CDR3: TGTGCCAGCAGCAACAGGTTTCTCAAAAACATTCAGTACTTC. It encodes CASSNRFLKNIQYF.

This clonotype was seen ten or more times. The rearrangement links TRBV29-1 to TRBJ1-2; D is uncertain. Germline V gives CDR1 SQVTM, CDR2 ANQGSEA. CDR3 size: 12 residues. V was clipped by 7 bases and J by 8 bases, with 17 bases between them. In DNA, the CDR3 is TGCAGCGGATCTTCAGTGCCCGGAGGCTACACCTTC. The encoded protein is CSGSSVPGGYTF.

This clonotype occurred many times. Written as DNA, the CDR3 is TGCAGTGCCAGTAGTTTTAGCGGGACTCTGGTCGGGGGCTACACCTTC. Its protein product is CSASSFSGTLVGGYTF. The chain is built from TRBV20-1 and TRBJ1-2; TRBD1 might be the D (5 bases). The V end lost 6 bases, the J end lost 8 bases, and 28 bases lay between the germline ends. The CDR3 spans 16 residues. Germline-derived CDR1 and CDR2 are DFQATT and SNEGSKA (reference sequence).

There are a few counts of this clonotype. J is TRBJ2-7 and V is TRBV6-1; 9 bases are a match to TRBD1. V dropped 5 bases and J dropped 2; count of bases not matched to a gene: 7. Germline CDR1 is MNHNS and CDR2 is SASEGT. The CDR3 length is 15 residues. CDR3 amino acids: CASSRRDRAAYEQYF. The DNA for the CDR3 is TGTGCCAGCAGTAGACGGGACAGGGCCGCCTACGAGCAGTACTTC.

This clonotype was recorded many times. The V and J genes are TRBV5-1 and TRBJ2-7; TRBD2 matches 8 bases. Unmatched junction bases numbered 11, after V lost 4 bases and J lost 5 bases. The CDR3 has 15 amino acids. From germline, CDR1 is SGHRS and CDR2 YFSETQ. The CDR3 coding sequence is TGCGCCAGCAGCCCTTTAGGGACTAGGTCCCACGAGCAGTACTTC. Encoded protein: CASSPLGTRSHEQYF.

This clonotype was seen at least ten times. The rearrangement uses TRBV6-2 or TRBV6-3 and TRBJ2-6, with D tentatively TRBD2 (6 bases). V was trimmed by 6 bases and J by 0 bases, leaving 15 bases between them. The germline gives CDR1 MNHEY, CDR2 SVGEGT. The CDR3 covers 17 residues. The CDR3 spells CASSRGKSNSGANVLTF. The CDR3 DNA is TGTGCCAGCAGCCGGGGGAAATCCAACTCTGGGGCCAACGTCCTGACTTTC.

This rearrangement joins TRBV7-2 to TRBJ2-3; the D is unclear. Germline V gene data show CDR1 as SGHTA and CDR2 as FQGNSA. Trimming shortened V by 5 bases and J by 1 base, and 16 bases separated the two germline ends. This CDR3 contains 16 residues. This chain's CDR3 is CASSRRLVSGTDTQYF. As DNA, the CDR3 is TGTGCCAGCAGCCGCAGACTCGTGTCGGGCACAGATACGCAGTATTTT. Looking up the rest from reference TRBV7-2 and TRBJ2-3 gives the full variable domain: GAGVSQSPSNKVTEKGKDVELRCDPISGHTALYWYRQSLGQGLEFLIYFQGNSAPDKSGLPSDRFSAERTGGSVSTLTIQRTQQEDSAVYLCASSRRLVSGTDTQYFGPGTRLTVL.

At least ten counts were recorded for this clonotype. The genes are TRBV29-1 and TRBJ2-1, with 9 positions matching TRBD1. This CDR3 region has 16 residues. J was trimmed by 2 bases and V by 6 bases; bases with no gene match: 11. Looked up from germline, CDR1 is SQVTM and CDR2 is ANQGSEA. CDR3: CSVTPPGQGTYNEQFF. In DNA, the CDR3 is TGCAGCGTCACCCCCCCGGGACAGGGAACCTACAATGAGCAGTTCTTC.

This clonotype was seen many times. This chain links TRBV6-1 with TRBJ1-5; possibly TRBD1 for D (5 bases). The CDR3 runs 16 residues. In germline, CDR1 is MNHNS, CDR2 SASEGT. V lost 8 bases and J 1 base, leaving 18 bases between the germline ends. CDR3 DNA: TGTGCCAGCTCCGAAACCCCGGGACTAAGCAATCAGCCCCAGCATTTT. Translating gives CASSETPGLSNQPQHF.